This T cell receptor (beta chain) was found in a study of T cells after yellow fever vaccination. Study-level results: Overall, a small share of clonotypes was seen in both CD4 and CD8 compartments.

There are many counts of this clonotype. Its matching antigen is unknown. The CDR3 consists of 12 residues. In germline, CDR1 is SNHLY, CDR2 FYNNEI. V lost 5 bases and J lost 8, with 10 bases in between. One entry per CDR3 protein, called by TCRdb with MiXCR from the 5' RACE reads. The top ten clones hold under 0.85% of a sample with over 130,000 distinct CDR3 sequences, 7% to 9% of them seen once. This receptor was obtained from a man aged 25 to 40 who received the YFV17D yellow fever vaccine. The V gene is TRBV2, the J gene TRBJ2-1; D perhaps matches TRBD2 (5 bases). The material sequenced was CD4+ T cells sorted from PBMCs, taken 5 days after the yellow fever booster vaccination. The CDR3 DNA is TGTGCCAGCAGTCCCACTAGTTATGAGCAGTTCTTC. Translated, it gives CASSPTSYEQFF.